This entry describes one TCR beta chain. Its antigen is currently unknown. The same CDR3 is also encoded by other DNA sequences in this sample. The data originate from a study of graft-versus-host responses after intestinal transplantation. Whole-study context: Every recipient had anti-thymocyte globulin induction and two to four years of tacrolimus plus steroids.

Profiled with immunoSEQ multiplex PCR; TCRdb holds only in-frame clones, not every one. Among 90,000 to 95,000 clones, 75% to 95% were seen once, and the ten largest hold about 0.45%. Overall study findings and caveats: Recipient bone marrow held GvH clones, some seen earlier in ileum or blood. High graft-versus-host to host-versus-graft clonal ratios were seen in allografts of patients with graft-donor T cell macrochimerism. Early post-transplant falls in HvG clones accompanied the peak levels of circulating GvH clones.

The sequence was obtained from a human donor who received an intestinal transplant. Sequences were derived from unstimulated CD8+ T cells sorted from spleen or lymph node cells, sampled before intestinal transplant.

CDR3 coding DNA: TGTGCCAGCAGCGTGGGGACAGGCTCTGGAAACACCATATATTTT. Amino acids: CASSVGTGSGNTIYF. V usage is TRBV9 and J usage is TRBJ1-3; 8 nucleotides align to TRBD1. Germline lookup yields CDR1 SGDLS and CDR2 YYNGEE. The CDR3 loop spans 15 amino acids. V shed 2 bases and J 0 bases; nucleotides not matched to a gene: 1. Filled out from reference TRBV9 and TRBJ1-3, the complete variable domain reads DSGVTQTPKHLITATGQRVTLRCSPRSGDLSVYWYQQSLDQGLQFLIQYYNGEERAKGNILERFSAQQFPDLHSELNLSSLELGDSALYFCASSVGTGSGNTIYFGEGSWLTVV.